This record looks at one T cell receptor beta chain sequence and its context. TCR beta CDR3 sequences were amplified from RNA transcripts. The HTBI primer set drove a first-round RT-PCR of the TCR CDR3. MiXCR, applied by TCRdb to the multiplex PCR reads, yields one record per CDR3 protein. Here the sample spans roughly 700,000 distinct CDR3 sequences, around 40% being singletons. The sample comes from a study of T cells in Graves' hyperthyroidism and ophthalmopathy. The CDR3 runs 16 residues. The germline V gene encodes CDR1 MNHEY and CDR2 SVGAGI. Unmatched junction bases numbered 11, after V lost 6 bases and J lost 8 bases. Among the patients, aged 18 to 65, hyperthyroidism was newly diagnosed and had lasted under 2 months.

This TCR was recovered from a middle-aged woman with Graves' hyperthyroidism. The chain is built from TRBV6-5 and TRBJ2-2, with 11 bases that match TRBD2. Source material: blood. The CDR3 region has the DNA TGTGCCAGCAGCCCAACCGGGACTAGCGGCGAAGGGGAGCTGTTTTTT. Amino acids: CASSPTGTSGEGELFF.